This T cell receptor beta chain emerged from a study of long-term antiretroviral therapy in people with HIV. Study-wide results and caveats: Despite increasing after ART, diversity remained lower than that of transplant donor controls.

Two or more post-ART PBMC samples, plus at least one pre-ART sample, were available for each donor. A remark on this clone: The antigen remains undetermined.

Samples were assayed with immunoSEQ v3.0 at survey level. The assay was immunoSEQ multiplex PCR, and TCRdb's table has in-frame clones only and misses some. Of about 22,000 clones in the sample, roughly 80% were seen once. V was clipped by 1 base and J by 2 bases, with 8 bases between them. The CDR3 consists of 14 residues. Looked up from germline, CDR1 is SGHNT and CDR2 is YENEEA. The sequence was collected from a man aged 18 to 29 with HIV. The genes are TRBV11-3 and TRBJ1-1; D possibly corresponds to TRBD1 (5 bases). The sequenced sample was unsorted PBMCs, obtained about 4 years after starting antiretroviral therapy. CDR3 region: CASSLGGANTEAFF. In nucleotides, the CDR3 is TGTGCCAGCAGCTTAGGGGGCGCAAACACTGAAGCTTTCTTT.